What follows are 29 T cell receptor beta chains derived from one specimen sequenced in a study of blood T cell repertoires in COVID-19 (dated by TCRdb to 2018 to 2021). The protocol used for the library was the immunoSEQ multiplex PCR assay. As stored in TCRdb, this immuneACCESS dataset retains in-frame rearrangements with V and J assigned. A fraction of the clones does not appear; measured against another copy, unresolved V genes explain less than half of the discrepancy, and the remainder lacks a known reason. The sample yields around 310,000 clones; around 87% were counted once. The top ten hold about 1% of the sample. Sequenced input: peripheral blood. The source is a woman in her 40s with COVID-19, enrolled during active disease.

The gene calls are TRBV28 and TRBJ2-5; 14 nucleotides match TRBD2. V lost 6 bases, J lost 2 bases, and 5 bases stayed unmatched. Germline lookup yields CDR1 MDHEN and CDR2 SYDVKM. The length of the CDR3 is 16 residues. CDR3 sequence reads: CASSPGLAGGQETQYF. CDR3 coding DNA: TGTGCCAGCAGCCCAGGACTAGCGGGGGGACAAGAGACCCAGTACTTC.

The rearrangement uses TRBV6-5 and TRBJ1-4, with 8 bases aligning to TRBD1. Germline trimming cut 6 bases from V and 7 bases from J; bases unmatched to any gene: 7. The CDR3 sequence is 14 residues long. Germline V gene sequence: CDR1 MNHEY, CDR2 SVGAGI. The CDR3, as DNA: TGTGCCAGCAGCGACAGGGGTGGAGTTGAAAAACTGTTTTTT. This codes for CASSDRGGVEKLFF.

The CDR3 loop is CASSQGGQAGYGYTF. The CDR3 nucleotides are TGTGCCAGCAGCCAGGGCGGACAGGCTGGATATGGCTACACCTTC. The chain has TRBV3-1 (or the pseudogene TRBV3-2) and TRBJ1-2; 7 nucleotides align to TRBD1. Germline loops: CDR1 LGHDT, CDR2 YNNKEL (reference sequence). This CDR3 has 15 residues. V was pared by 3 bases and J by 5 bases, with 9 bases of the junction left unmatched.

V usage is TRBV6-1 and J usage is TRBJ1-2; 7 bases match TRBD1. CDR1 is MNHNS and CDR2 is SASEGT in the germline V gene. The CDR3 has 15 amino acids. With V trimmed by 3 bases and J by 3 bases, 7 bases remained unmatched. The CDR3 protein is CASSDWSGGHYGYTF. CDR3 in DNA: TGTGCCAGCAGTGATTGGTCAGGGGGACACTATGGCTACACCTTC.

The sample holds one count of this clone. The chain joins TRBV7-8 to TRBJ1-3; no firm D call. The CDR3 runs to 16 residues. Germline V gives CDR1 SGHVS, CDR2 FQNEAQ. The V end was cut by 3 bases, the J end by 0 bases, with 12 bases between. The CDR3 reads CASSFRTLTSGNTIYF. The CDR3 DNA follows: TGTGCCAGCAGCTTCCGGACTCTTACCTCTGGAAACACCATATATTTT. The full variable domain, with the rest looked up from reference TRBV7-8 and TRBJ1-3, is GAGVSQSPRYKVAKRGQDVALRCDPISGHVSLFWYQQALGQGPEFLTYFQNEAQLDKSGLPSDRFFAERPEGSVSTLKIQRTQQEDSAVYLCASSFRTLTSGNTIYFGEGSWLTVV.

The chain has TRBV6-2 or TRBV6-3 and TRBJ2-3; 10 bases are a match to TRBD2. The CDR3 has 17 residues. The ends lost 2 bases at V and 6 bases at J; junction bases unmatched: 11. Germline V gene lookup returns CDR1 MNHEY and CDR2 SVGEGT. This chain's CDR3 is CASSYPLAGVHRDTQYF. CDR3 nucleotide sequence: TGTGCCAGCAGTTACCCTCTAGCGGGGGTGCACCGGGATACGCAGTATTTT.

The gene calls are TRBV18 and TRBJ2-1; D unclear. CDR3 length: 13 residues. CDR1 is KGHSH and CDR2 is LQKENI in the germline V gene. V lost 7 bases, J lost 0 bases, and 7 bases lay in between. Here the CDR3 reads CASCYSSYNEQFF. The CDR3 bases are TGTGCCAGCTGTTACAGCTCCTACAATGAGCAGTTCTTC.

The CDR3 reads CASSIRSRGGVPYEQYF. In DNA, the CDR3 is TGTGCCAGCAGCATCCGTAGTCGGGGCGGGGTTCCCTACGAGCAGTACTTC. The genes are TRBV7-2 and TRBJ2-7, with D possibly TRBD2 on 6 matching bases. Germline CDR1 is SGHTA and CDR2 is FQGNSA. CDR3 size: 17 residues. Between the trimmed V and J ends, which lost 5 bases and 2 bases, there was a span of 22 bases.

The chain has TRBV5-5 and TRBJ2-2; D unresolved. The V end was cut by 3 bases, the J end by 0 bases, with 9 bases between. This CDR3 has 15 amino acids. CDR1 and CDR2 (germline): SGHKS, YYEKEE (reference sequence). The CDR3 bases are TGTGCCAGCAGCTCCCAAGGAGCGAACACCGGGGAGCTGTTTTTT. This gives the protein CASSSQGANTGELFF.

This chain links TRBV4-3 with TRBJ2-5; 8 bases agree with TRBD1. This CDR3 is built from 18 residues. After removal of 3 bases from V and 2 bases from J, the junction contained 14 bases not matched to a gene. The V gene's germline CDR1 is LGHNA and CDR2 YSLEER. The CDR3 here is CASSQSTGGYQGQETQYF. CDR3 bases: TGCGCCAGCAGCCAGAGCACAGGGGGTTATCAGGGGCAAGAGACCCAGTACTTC.

The rearrangement joins TRBV7-2 to TRBJ1-4; 8 bases are a match to TRBD1. The germline gives CDR1 SGHTA, CDR2 FQGNSA. The V gene end was trimmed by 5 bases and the J gene end by 7 bases; junction bases not matched to a gene: 6. The CDR3 totals 14 residues. Here the CDR3 reads CASSPQGAPEKLFF. CDR3 in DNA: TGTGCCAGCAGCCCGCAGGGGGCGCCTGAAAAACTGTTTTTT.

The chain joins TRBV5-1 to TRBJ1-2; TRBD1 matches at 8 bases. Trimming at V came to 3 bases and at J to 6 bases, leaving 10 bases not matched to a gene. The germline V gene has CDR1 SGHRS and CDR2 YFSETQ. The CDR3 loop spans 15 amino acids. DNA of the CDR3: TGCGCCAGCAGCTCACAGGGGGTTGAGTCTAATGGCTACACCTTC. This codes for CASSSQGVESNGYTF. Combining the CDR3 with reference TRBV5-1 and TRBJ1-2 gives the whole variable domain KAGVTQTPRYLIKTRGQQVTLSCSPISGHRSVSWYQQTPGQGLQFLFEYFSETQRNKGNFPGRFSGRQFSNSRSEMNVSTLELGDSALYLCASSSQGVESNGYTFGSGTRLTVV.

V and J are TRBV7-9 and TRBJ2-7; 11 bases match TRBD2. The CDR3 spans 14 residues. V dropped 4 bases and J dropped 6; count of bases not matched to a gene: 5. Germline CDR1 SEHNR, CDR2 FQNEAQ (reference sequence). The CDR3 reads CASSSLAGVFEQYF. CDR3 nucleotide sequence: TGTGCCAGCAGCTCACTAGCGGGAGTGTTCGAGCAGTACTTC.

The gene calls are TRBV5-6 and TRBJ2-5; unclear D gene. This CDR3 spans 15 amino acids. V was cut by 4 bases and J by 5 bases, with 18 bases left in between. CDR1 and CDR2 (germline): SGHDT, YYEEEE. DNA of the CDR3: TGTGCCAGCAGCCCTAGACGTATTTTCGGGGAGACCCAGTACTTC. It yields the protein CASSPRRIFGETQYF. The full variable domain, rest sourced from reference TRBV5-6 and TRBJ2-5, is DAGVTQSPTHLIKTRGQQVTLRCSPKSGHDTVSWYQQALGQGPQFIFQYYEEEERQRGNFPDRFSGHQFPNYSSELNVNALLLGDSALYLCASSPRRIFGETQYFGPGTRLLVL.

As DNA, the CDR3 is TGTGCCAGCAGTGATTTGGTCAGCGAAAACTATGGCTACACCTTC. This sequence encodes CASSDLVSENYGYTF. This chain links TRBV25-1 with TRBJ1-2; no definite D call. Germline-derived CDR1 and CDR2 are MGHDK and SYGVNS. The V end lost 3 bases, the J end lost 2 bases, and 13 bases lay between the germline ends. This CDR3 has 15 amino acids.

The chain couples TRBV4-3 to TRBJ1-2; the D gene is possibly TRBD1 (5 bases). The CDR3 sequence is 16 residues long. CDR1 LGHNA and CDR2 YSLEER come from the germline V gene. V gave up 1 base and J gave up 8 bases, with 20 bases separating them. The CDR3 nucleotides are TGCGCCAGCAGCCAAGGCCTTGGGGCACCAGGTTCGGGCTACACCTTC. Protein product: CASSQGLGAPGSGYTF.

V usage is TRBV7-3 and J usage is TRBJ2-3; possibly TRBD2 for D (5 bases). The V gene lost 5 bases and the J gene lost 2 bases, with 17 bases spanning the gap. The V gene's germline CDR1 is SGHTA and CDR2 FQGTGA. The CDR3 consists of 16 residues. CDR3 nucleotide sequence: TGTGCCAGCAGCCGTAGTGGTGCGGGTGCCACAGATACGCAGTATTTT. Protein product: CASSRSGAGATDTQYF.

The rearrangement links TRBV6-2 or TRBV6-3 to TRBJ2-1, with 11 bases identical to TRBD2. CDR1 MNHEY and CDR2 SVGEGT come from the germline V gene. Trimming cost V 6 bases and J 6 bases; bases outside gene matches: 19. This CDR3 is built from 19 residues. The CDR3: CASSLPYNLAGGRGNEQFF. CDR3 nucleotides: TGTGCCAGCAGCCTTCCTTACAATTTAGCGGGAGGGAGGGGCAATGAGCAGTTCTTC.

This chain uses TRBV19 with TRBJ1-2; 7 nucleotides match TRBD1. V lost 3 bases to trimming and J lost 8 bases; unmatched junction nucleotides: 3. Germline-derived CDR1 and CDR2 are LNHDA and SQIVND (reference sequence). The CDR3 totals 12 residues. The CDR3, as DNA: TGTGCCAGTAGTATTGCCAGGGGGGGCTACACCTTC. This sequence encodes CASSIARGGYTF. The complete variable domain, with remaining parts taken from reference TRBV19 and TRBJ1-2, reads DGGITQSPKYLFRKEGQNVTLSCEQNLNHDAMYWYRQDPGQGLRLIYYSQIVNDFQKGDIAEGYSVSREKKESFPLTVTSAQKNPTAFYLCASSIARGGYTFGSGTRLTVV.

This chain connects TRBV7-9 to TRBJ1-3, with D maybe TRBD1 (6 bases). CDR1 and CDR2 (germline): SEHNR, FQNEAQ (reference sequence). The CDR3 covers 14 residues. V was clipped by 5 bases and J by 11 bases, with 19 bases between them. CDR3: CASSRTALEGAIYF. The CDR3 nucleotides are TGTGCCAGCAGCCGGACAGCACTGGAAGGTGCCATATATTTT.

The V gene is TRBV3-1 (or the pseudogene TRBV3-2), the J gene TRBJ2-1; TRBD2 matches at 7 bases. Germline CDR1 reads LGHDT; CDR2 reads YNNKEL (reference sequence). The J segment lost 10 bases and the V segment lost 2 bases, leaving 2 bases of the junction unmatched. The CDR3 length is 12 residues. CDR3 region: CASSQLAEEQFF. CDR3 sequence (DNA): TGTGCCAGCAGCCAACTAGCGGAGGAGCAGTTCTTC.

This clone was detected a few times. The CDR3, as DNA: TGTGCCAGCAGTGTTATACAGGGGCAGAATCAGCCCCAGCATTTT. Its translation: CASSVIQGQNQPQHF. This sequence joins TRBV6-2 or TRBV6-3 and TRBJ1-5; 7 bases are a match to TRBD1. The J segment lost 4 bases and the V segment lost 5 bases, leaving 8 bases of the junction unmatched. Per germline, CDR1 MNHEY and CDR2 SVGEGT. The CDR3 is 15 residues long.

V usage is TRBV27 and J usage is TRBJ1-2; D is possibly TRBD1 (5 bases). V was trimmed by 6 bases and J by 4 bases, leaving 15 bases between them. The CDR3 is made up of 14 amino acids. Looked up from germline, CDR1 is MNHEY and CDR2 is SMNVEV (reference sequence). CDR3 in amino acids: CASRSWEGPYGYTF. Written as DNA, the CDR3 is TGTGCCAGCAGGTCCTGGGAGGGGCCCTATGGCTACACCTTC.

The J gene is TRBJ1-1, the V gene TRBV7-9, with D possibly matching TRBD1 (5 bases). The CDR3 loop spans 14 amino acids. V shed 1 base and J shed 5 bases, with 11 bases lying between them. CDR1 and CDR2 (germline): SEHNR, FQNEAQ (reference sequence). CDR3 in amino acids: CASSLEGLRTEAFF. The CDR3 DNA reads as TGTGCCAGCAGCTTAGAGGGGTTAAGGACTGAAGCTTTCTTT.

The chain employs TRBV5-1 and TRBJ1-1; 9 bases are shared with TRBD1. The CDR3 runs to 15 residues. The germline CDR1 and CDR2 sequences are SGHRS and YFSETQ. Germline trimming cut 4 bases from V and 0 bases from J; bases unmatched to any gene: 4. The CDR3 here is CASSERTGVNTEAFF. The CDR3 nucleotides are TGCGCCAGCAGCGAGAGGACAGGGGTGAACACTGAAGCTTTCTTT.

The chain carries TRBV10-3 and TRBJ1-2; D not resolved. Germline V gives CDR1 ENHRY, CDR2 SYGVKD. The V gene lost 4 bases and the J gene lost 8 bases, with 17 bases spanning the gap. The CDR3 is 14 amino acids. The CDR3 region is CAISASMGLRGYTF. The CDR3 coding sequence is TGTGCCATCAGTGCCTCAATGGGTCTGCGGGGCTACACCTTC.

This clone was seen ten or more times. The chain recombines TRBV30 with TRBJ2-7, with 11 bases that match TRBD2. This CDR3 contains 13 residues. Germline values: CDR1 GTSNPN, CDR2 SVGIG (reference sequence). The junction had 2 bases not matched to a gene; V was cut back by 3 bases and J by 4 bases. The CDR3 reads CAWRTSGKYEQYF. CDR3 DNA: TGTGCCTGGAGGACTAGCGGGAAATACGAGCAGTACTTC.

V is TRBV29-1 and J is TRBJ1-2, with TRBD1 matching 7 bases. The ends lost 7 bases at V and 3 bases at J; junction bases unmatched: 11. This CDR3 is 14 amino acids long. Germline CDR1 reads SQVTM; CDR2 reads ANQGSEA. For the CDR3, the DNA is TGCAGCGCCACTACAGGGGACGGCTACTATGGCTACACCTTC. This gives the protein CSATTGDGYYGYTF.

This clone was seen a few times. The rearrangement joins TRBV6-5 to TRBJ2-7; tentatively, D is TRBD1 (5 bases). The CDR3 is made up of 14 amino acids. The ends were cut back, 0 bases at V and 5 bases at J, with 11 bases in the middle. Germline V CDR1 and CDR2: MNHEY, SVGAGI. CDR3 loop: CASSYSGRTNEQYF. The CDR3 DNA reads as TGTGCCAGCAGTTACTCGGGGCGGACGAACGAGCAGTACTTC.